This T cell receptor (beta chain) was documented in a study of Tregs in tolerant kidney transplant recipients. J lost 2 bases, V lost 7 bases, and 14 bases had no gene match. Germline CDR1 is SGHRS and CDR2 is YFSETQ. The CDR3 length is 16 residues. Findings and caveats of the study: Activated donor B cell expansion appeared to reveal the most relevant donor-specific TCRbeta repertoire.

In regard to this clone: Its cognate antigen is unknown.

Thawed PBMCs were rested overnight at 37°C with 150 to 200 IU/ml IL-2 before regulatory T cell sorting. Measured with immunoSEQ multiplex PCR; TCRdb has only the in-frame clones, and not every one. The repertoire holds about 46,000 clones, with about 90% as singletons. The material sequenced was Tregs from blood. The genes are TRBV5-1 and TRBJ2-5; 7 bases align to TRBD1. The TCR originated in a human donor in good health. CDR3 bases: TGCGCCAGCTCCTACCAAGGGGGCTCTACTCAAGAGACCCAGTACTTC. Its translation is CASSYQGGSTQETQYF. Full variable domain (rest looked up from reference TRBV5-1 and TRBJ2-5): KAGVTQTPRYLIKTRGQQVTLSCSPISGHRSVSWYQQTPGQGLQFLFEYFSETQRNKGNFPGRFSGRQFSNSRSEMNVSTLELGDSALYLCASSYQGGSTQETQYFGPGTRLLVL.